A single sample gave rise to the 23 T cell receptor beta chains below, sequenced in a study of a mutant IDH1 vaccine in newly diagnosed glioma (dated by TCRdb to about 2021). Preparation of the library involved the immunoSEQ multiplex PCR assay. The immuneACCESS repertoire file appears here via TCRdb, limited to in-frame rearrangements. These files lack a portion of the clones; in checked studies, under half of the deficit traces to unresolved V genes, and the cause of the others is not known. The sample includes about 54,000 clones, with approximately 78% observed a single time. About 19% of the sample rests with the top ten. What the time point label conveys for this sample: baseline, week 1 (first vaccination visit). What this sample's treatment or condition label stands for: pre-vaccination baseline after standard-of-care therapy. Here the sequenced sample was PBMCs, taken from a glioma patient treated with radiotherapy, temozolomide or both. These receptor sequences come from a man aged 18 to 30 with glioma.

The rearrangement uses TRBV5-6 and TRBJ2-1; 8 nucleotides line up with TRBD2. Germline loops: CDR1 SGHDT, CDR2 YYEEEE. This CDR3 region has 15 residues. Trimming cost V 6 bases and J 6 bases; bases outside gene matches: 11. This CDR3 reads CASTYTGGGLNEQFF. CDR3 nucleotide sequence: TGTGCCAGCACATACACCGGGGGGGGCCTCAATGAGCAGTTCTTC.

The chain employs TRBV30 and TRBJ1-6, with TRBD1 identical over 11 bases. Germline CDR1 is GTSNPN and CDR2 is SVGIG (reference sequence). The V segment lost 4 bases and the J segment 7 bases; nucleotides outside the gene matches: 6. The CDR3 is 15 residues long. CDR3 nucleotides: TGTGCCTGGATGGACAGGGGGCGAGGAAATTCACCCCTCCACTTT. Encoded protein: CAWMDRGRGNSPLHF.

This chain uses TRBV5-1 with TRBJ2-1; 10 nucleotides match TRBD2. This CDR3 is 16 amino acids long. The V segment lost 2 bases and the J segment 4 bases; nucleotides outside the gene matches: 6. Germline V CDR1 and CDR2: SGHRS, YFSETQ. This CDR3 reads CASSFGLAAEYNEQFF. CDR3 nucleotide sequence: TGCGCCAGCAGCTTCGGACTAGCGGCAGAGTACAATGAGCAGTTCTTC. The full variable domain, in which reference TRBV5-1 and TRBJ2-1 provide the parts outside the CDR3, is KAGVTQTPRYLIKTRGQQVTLSCSPISGHRSVSWYQQTPGQGLQFLFEYFSETQRNKGNFPGRFSGRQFSNSRSEMNVSTLELGDSALYLCASSFGLAAEYNEQFFGPGTRLTVL.

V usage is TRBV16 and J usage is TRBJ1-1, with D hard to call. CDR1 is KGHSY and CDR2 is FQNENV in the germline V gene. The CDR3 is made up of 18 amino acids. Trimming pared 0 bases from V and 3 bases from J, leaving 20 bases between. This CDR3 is CASSQSVEESVGHTEAFF. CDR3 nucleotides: TGTGCCAGCAGCCAATCGGTGGAGGAATCGGTGGGTCACACTGAAGCTTTCTTT.

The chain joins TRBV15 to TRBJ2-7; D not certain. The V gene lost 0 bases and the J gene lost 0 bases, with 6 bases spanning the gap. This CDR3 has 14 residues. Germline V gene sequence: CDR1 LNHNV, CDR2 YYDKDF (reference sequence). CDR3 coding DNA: TGTGCCACCAGCAGAGATAGGTTCTCCTACGAGCAGTACTTC. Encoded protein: CATSRDRFSYEQYF.

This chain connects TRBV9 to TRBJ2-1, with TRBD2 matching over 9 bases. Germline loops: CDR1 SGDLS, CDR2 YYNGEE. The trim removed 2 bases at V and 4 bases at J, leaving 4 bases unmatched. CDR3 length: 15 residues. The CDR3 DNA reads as TGTGCCAGCAGCGTGACTAGCGGAAGTTACAATGAGCAGTTCTTC. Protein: CASSVTSGSYNEQFF.

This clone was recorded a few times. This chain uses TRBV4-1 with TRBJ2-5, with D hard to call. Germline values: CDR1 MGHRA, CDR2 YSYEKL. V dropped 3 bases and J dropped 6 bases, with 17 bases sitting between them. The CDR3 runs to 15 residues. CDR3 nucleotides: TGCGCCAGCAGCCACCAAGGATCGGAGTCCCAGACCCAGTACTTC. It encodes CASSHQGSESQTQYF.

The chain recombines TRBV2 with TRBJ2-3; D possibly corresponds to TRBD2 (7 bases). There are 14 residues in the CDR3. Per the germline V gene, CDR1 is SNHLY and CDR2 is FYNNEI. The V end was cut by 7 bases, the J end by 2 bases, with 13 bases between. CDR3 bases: TGTGCCAGCAAGAGGGGGGGTGCCACAGATACGCAGTATTTT. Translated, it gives CASKRGGATDTQYF.

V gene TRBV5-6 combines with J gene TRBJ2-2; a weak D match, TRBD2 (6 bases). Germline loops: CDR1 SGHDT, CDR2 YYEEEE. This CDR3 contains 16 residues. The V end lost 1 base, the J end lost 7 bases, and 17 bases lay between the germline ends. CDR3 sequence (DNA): TGTGCCAGCAGCTTGTCGGGCACGGTGGGAGGCGGGGAGCTGTTTTTT. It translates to CASSLSGTVGGGELFF.

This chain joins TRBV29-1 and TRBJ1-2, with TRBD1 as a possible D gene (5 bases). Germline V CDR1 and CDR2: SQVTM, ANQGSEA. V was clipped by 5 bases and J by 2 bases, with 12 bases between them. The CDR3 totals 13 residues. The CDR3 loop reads CSVYRQRNYGYTF. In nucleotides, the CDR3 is TGCAGCGTTTACCGACAGCGGAACTATGGCTACACCTTC.

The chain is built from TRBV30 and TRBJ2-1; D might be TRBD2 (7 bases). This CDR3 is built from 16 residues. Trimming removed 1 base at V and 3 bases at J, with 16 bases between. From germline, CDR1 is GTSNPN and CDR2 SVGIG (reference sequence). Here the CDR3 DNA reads TGTGCCTGGAGTGGGGGAGGGGGACACATCTACAATGAGCAGTTCTTC. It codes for CAWSGGGGHIYNEQFF.

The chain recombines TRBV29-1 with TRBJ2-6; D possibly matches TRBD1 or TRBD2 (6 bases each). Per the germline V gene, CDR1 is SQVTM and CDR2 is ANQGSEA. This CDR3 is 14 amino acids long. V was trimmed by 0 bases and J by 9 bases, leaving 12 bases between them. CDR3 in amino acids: CSVEDRGTFNVLTF. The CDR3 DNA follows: TGCAGCGTTGAAGATCGGGGGACATTCAACGTCCTGACTTTC. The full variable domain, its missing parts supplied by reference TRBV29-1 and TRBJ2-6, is SAVISQKPSRDICQRGTSLTIQCQVDSQVTMMFWYRQQPGQSLTLIATANQGSEATYESGFVIDKFPISRPNLTFSTLTVSNMSPEDSSIYLCSVEDRGTFNVLTFGAGSRLTVL.

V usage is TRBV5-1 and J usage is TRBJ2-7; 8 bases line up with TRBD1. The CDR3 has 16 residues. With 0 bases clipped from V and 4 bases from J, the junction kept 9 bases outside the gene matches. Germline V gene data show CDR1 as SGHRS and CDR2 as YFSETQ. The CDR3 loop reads CASSLGPGQVRYEQYF. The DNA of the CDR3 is TGCGCCAGCAGCTTGGGGCCGGGACAGGTGAGATACGAGCAGTACTTC.

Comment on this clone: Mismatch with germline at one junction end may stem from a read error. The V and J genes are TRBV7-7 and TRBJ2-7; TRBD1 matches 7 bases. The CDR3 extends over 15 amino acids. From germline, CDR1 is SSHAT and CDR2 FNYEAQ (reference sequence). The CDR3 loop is CASSLERDRPYEQYF. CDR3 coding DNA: TGTGCTAGCAGCTTAGAGAGGGACAGACCCTACGAGCAGTACTTC.

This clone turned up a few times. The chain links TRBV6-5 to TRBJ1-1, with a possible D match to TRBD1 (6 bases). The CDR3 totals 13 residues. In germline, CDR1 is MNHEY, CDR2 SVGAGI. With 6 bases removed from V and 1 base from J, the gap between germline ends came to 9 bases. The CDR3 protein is CASRVGQNTEAFF. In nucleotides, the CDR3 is TGTGCCAGCAGGGTGGGACAGAACACTGAAGCTTTCTTT.

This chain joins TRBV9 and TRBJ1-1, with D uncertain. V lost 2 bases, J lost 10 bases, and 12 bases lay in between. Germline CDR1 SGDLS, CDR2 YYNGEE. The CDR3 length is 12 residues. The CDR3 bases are TGTGCCAGCAGCGTTTCAGGCTCTCGAGCTTTCTTT. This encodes CASSVSGSRAFF.

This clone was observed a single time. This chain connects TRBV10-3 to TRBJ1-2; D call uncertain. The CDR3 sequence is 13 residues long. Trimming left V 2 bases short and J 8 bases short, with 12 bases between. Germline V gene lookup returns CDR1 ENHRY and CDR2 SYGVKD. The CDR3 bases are TGTGCCATCAGTGAGCGGTTGTTGGACGGCTACACCTTC. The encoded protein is CAISERLLDGYTF.

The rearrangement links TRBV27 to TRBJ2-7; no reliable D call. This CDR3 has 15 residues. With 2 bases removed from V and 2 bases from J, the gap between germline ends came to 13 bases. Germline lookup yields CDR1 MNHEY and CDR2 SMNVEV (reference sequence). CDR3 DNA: TGTGCCAGCAGTTTAGGAGACCCATATACCTACGAGCAGTACTTC. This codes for CASSLGDPYTYEQYF.

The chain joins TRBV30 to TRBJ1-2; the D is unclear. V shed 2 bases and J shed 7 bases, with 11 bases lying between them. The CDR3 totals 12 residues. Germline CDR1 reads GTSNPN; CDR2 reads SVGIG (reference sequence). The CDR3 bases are TGTGCCTGGAGTCCTAACACGCGTGGCTACACCTTC. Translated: CAWSPNTRGYTF.

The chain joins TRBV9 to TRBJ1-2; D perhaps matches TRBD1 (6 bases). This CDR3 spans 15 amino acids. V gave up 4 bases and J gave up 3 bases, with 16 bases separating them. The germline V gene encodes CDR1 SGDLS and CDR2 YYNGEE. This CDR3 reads CASSPHRDGDYGYTF. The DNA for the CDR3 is TGTGCCAGCAGCCCCCACAGGGATGGGGACTATGGCTACACCTTC.

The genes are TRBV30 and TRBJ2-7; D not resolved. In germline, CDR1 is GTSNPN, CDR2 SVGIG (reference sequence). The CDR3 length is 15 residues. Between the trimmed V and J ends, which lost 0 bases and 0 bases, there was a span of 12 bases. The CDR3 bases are TGTGCCTGGAGTGTATCGGCAGCGTTCTCCTACGAGCAGTACTTC. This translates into CAWSVSAAFSYEQYF.

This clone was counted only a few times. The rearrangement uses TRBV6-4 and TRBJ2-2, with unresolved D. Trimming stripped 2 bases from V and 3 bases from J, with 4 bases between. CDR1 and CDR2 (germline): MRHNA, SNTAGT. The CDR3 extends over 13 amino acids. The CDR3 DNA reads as TGTGCCAGCAGTGACGTGGACACCGGGGAGCTGTTTTTT. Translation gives CASSDVDTGELFF.

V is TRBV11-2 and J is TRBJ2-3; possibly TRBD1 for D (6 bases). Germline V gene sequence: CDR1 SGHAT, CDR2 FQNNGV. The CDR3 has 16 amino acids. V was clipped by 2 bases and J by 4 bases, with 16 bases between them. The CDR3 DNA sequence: TGTGCCAGCAGCTTATTGTCAGGGGATTTCCCAGATACGCAGTATTTT. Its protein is CASSLLSGDFPDTQYF.